This TCR beta chain is from a study of blood T cell repertoires in COVID-19. Study information: COVID-19 samples from acute and convalescent phases originated in the United States, Italy and Spain. The cDNA or gDNA used as material had been derived from T cells, B-cell-depleted T cells, or PBMCs.

Those enrolled in Seattle joined during active infection and were followed longitudinally afterward. V was pared by 0 bases and J by 3 bases, with 8 bases of the junction left unmatched. The CDR3 sequence is 17 residues long. Germline loops: CDR1 SGHTA, CDR2 FQGTGA. Per the study methods: How many nucleated cells were present was estimated from reference gene primer amplification. TCRdb's copy holds only in-frame clones and misses some; the assay was immunoSEQ multiplex PCR. V and J calls and clone size are as listed in that table; D and trimming were resolved from the DNA. There are around 260,000 clones in the sample; approximately 93% occur only once, and about 2.2% lies in the top ten.

The sequence derives from a woman in her twenties or thirties with COVID-19, enrolled during active disease. V usage is TRBV7-3 and J usage is TRBJ2-3, with 8 bases lining up with TRBD1. The sequenced sample consisted of peripheral blood. The CDR3 sequence: CASSLTLQGVRTDTQYF. CDR3 nucleotides: TGTGCCAGCAGCTTAACGTTACAGGGGGTAAGGACAGATACGCAGTATTTT.